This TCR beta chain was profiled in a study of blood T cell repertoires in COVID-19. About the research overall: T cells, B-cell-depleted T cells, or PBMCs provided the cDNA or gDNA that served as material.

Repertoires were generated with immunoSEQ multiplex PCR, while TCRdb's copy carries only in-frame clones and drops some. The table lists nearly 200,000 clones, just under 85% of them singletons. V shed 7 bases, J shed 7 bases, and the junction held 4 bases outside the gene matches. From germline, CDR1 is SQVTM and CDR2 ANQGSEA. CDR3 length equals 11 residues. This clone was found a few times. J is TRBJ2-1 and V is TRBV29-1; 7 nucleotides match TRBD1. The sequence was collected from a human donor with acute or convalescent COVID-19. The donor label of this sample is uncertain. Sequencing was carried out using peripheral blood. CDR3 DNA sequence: TGCAGCGGTTTCAGGGGGAATGAGCAGTTCTTC. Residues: CSGFRGNEQFF.